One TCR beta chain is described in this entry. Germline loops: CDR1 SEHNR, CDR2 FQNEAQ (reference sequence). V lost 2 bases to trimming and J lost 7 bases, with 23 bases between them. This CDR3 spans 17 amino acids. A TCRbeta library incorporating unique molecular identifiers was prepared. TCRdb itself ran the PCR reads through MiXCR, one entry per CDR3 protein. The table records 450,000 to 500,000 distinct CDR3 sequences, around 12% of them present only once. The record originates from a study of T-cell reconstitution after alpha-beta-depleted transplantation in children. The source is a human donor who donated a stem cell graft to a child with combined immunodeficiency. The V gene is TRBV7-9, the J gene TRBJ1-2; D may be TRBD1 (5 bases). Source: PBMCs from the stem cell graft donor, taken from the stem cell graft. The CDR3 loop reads CASSLMGQAVTGLGYTF. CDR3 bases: TGTGCCAGCAGCTTAATGGGGCAGGCGGTAACAGGTCTTGGCTACACCTTC.